A selection of T cell receptor beta chains follows, all from one sample in a study of regulatory T cells in long-lasting Graves disease. MiXCR, applied by TCRdb to the multiplex PCR reads, yields one record per CDR3 protein. The table has hundreds of thousands of distinct CDR3 sequences, less than 25% seen once. Sequenced material: peripheral blood mononuclear cells (PBMCs), taken when the disease was refractory, from a patient treated with antithyroid drugs. The receptors were sampled from a female donor with Graves disease. Each CDR3 is given with its conserved first and last residue. A D gene is named only where the DNA matches it firmly. Clone size is shown for a subset of rows, as once, few, many or a class of expanded clone.

NA	TRBV7-2	many	TRBJ2-4	TGTGCCAGCAGCTTAGTAGTAGGGGGGGATCAGTACTTC	CASSLVVGGDQYF
NA	TRBV5-6	many	TRBJ2-7	TGTGCCAGCAGCCCTTATTTAGGCTCCTACGAGCAGTACTTC	CASSPYLGSYEQYF
NA	TRBV6-2/TRBV6-3	many	TRBJ1-4	TGTGCCAGCAGTTACGCCGGGGGGAGATTTGAAAAACTGTTTTTT	CASSYAGGRFEKLFF
TRBD2	TRBV5-1	NA	TRBJ2-7	TGCGCCAGCAAATCGGCTAGCGGAGCCCCCTACGAGCAGTACTTC	CASKSASGAPYEQYF
NA	TRBV7-3	many	TRBJ2-5	TGTGCCAGCAGCTTAACTCCACAGGCAGAGACCCAGTACTTC	CASSLTPQAETQYF
NA	TRBV29-1	NA	TRBJ2-2	NA	CSVEIDSTLGELFF
TRBD1	TRBV28	many	TRBJ1-2	TGTGCCAGCACCAGACACTCGGACAGGGGGGGCTACACCTTC	CASTRHSDRGGYTF
TRBD2	TRBV28	many	TRBJ2-2	TGTGCCAGCAGGAGGTATCGGACTAGCGGGAGGGGAAGTTCGAACACCGGGGAGCTGTTTTTT	CASRRYRTSGRGSSNTGELFF
NA	TRBV7-9	many	TRBJ2-5	TGTGCCAGCAGCTCTAGTGAGACCCAGTACTTC	CASSSSETQYF
TRBD2	TRBV7-2	many	TRBJ2-7	TGTGCCAGCAGCTTAGAGGGCGGGAGGGGCTACGAGCAGTACTTC	CASSLEGGRGYEQYF
NA	TRBV7-2	many	TRBJ2-4	TGTGCCAGCAGCTTAGGGATCGGACTAGCCAAAAACATTCAGTACTTC	CASSLGIGLAKNIQYF
TRBD1	TRBV6-1	NA	TRBJ1-5	TGTGCCAGCAAAGGGACAGGCAATCAGCCCCAGCATTTT	CASKGTGNQPQHF
TRBD2	TRBV6-1	few	TRBJ2-1	TGTGCCAGCATTCTGGAGACTAGCGGGTCGGACGAGCAGTTCTTC	CASILETSGSDEQFF
NA	TRBV6-1	NA	TRBJ2-7	TGTGCCAGCGGGACACCGATTTACGAGCAGTACTTC	CASGTPIYEQYF
NA	TRBV10-3	NA	TRBJ2-7	TGTGCCATCAGTGATCAGGACAGAGTCTCCTACGAGCAGTACTTC	CAISDQDRVSYEQYF
TRBD2	TRBV7-9	NA	TRBJ2-7	TGTGCCACGTCCTGGCGGGAGGTCCCCTACGAGCAGTACTTC	CATSWREVPYEQYF
NA	TRBV20-1	many	TRBJ2-7	TGCAGTGCGGGGGGGCGGGACAGACTCTACGAGCAGTACTTC	CSAGGRDRLYEQYF
TRBD1	TRBV15	many	TRBJ2-7	TGTGCCACCAGCAGAGGTGGGGACAGGGGCTACGAGCAATACTTC	CATSRGGDRGYEQYF
NA	TRBV2	many	TRBJ1-5	TGTGCCAGCAGCGAACAGGGAGCTAGCAATCAGCCCCAGCATTTT	CASSEQGASNQPQHF